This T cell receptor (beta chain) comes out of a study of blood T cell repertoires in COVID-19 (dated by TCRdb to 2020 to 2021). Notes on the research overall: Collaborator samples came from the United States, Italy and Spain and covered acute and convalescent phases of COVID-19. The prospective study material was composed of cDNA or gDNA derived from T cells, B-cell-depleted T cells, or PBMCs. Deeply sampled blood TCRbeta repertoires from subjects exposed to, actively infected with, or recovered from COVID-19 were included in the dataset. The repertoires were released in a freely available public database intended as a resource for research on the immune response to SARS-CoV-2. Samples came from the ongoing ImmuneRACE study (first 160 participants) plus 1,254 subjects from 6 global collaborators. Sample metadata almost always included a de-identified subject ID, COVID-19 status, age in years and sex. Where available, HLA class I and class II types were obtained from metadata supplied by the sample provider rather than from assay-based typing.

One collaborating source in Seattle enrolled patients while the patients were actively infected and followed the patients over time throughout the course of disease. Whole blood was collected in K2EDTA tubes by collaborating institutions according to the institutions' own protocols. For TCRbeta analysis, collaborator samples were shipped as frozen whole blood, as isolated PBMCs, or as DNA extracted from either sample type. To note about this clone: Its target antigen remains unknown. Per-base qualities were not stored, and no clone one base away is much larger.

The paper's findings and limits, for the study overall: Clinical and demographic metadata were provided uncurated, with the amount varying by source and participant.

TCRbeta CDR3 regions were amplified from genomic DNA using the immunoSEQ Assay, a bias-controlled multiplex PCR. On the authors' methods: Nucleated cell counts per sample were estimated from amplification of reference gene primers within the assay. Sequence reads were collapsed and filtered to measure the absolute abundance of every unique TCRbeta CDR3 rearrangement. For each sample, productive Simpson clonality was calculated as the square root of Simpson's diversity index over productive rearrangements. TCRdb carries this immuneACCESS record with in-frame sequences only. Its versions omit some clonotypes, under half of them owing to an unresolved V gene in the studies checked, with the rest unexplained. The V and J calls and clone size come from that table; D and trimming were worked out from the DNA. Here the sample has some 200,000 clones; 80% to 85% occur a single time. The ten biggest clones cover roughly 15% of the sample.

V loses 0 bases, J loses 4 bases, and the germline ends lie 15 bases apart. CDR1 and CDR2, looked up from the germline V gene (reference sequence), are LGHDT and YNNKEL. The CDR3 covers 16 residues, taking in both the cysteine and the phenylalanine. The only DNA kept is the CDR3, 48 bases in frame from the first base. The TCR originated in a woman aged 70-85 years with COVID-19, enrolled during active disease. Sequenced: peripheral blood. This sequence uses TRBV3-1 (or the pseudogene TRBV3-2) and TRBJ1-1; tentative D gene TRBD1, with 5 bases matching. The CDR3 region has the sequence CASSQEPPGRGTEAFF. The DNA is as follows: TGTGCCAGCAGCCAAGAACCCCCTGGGAGGGGCACTGAAGCTTTCTTT.